These T cell receptor beta chains were read from a single sample in a study of cytomegalovirus exposure and HLA in healthy donors. Generated by immunoSEQ multiplex PCR, the TCRdb table keeps only in-frame clones and is missing some. The table shows some 180,000 clones, with 75% to 85% occurring only once. Sequenced input: PBMCs. These receptors were collected from a woman aged 60-75 years in good health and CMV-seropositive. Both conserved end residues are part of each CDR3. D genes are given only for firm matches.

V gene | D gene | CDR3 protein
TRBV30 | . | CAWSLDKTYEQYF
TRBV30 | . | CAWSAFSSYNEQFF
TRBV30 | . | CAWSATGWSTGNTIYF
TRBV5-1 | . | CASSLAGGPYEQYF
TRBV4-3 | . | CASRMAHGVTDTQYF
TRBV7-2 | . | CASSPQGNTEAFF
TRBV6-1 | . | CASSENRGTITYNEQFF
TRBV19 | TRBD2 | CASRNGVAGENIQYF
TRBV5-6 | . | CASSLAAQANGLTF
TRBV7-3 | TRBD2 | CASSQLPGLAGVETQYF
TRBV5-8 | TRBD1 | CASQMEGAQPRFSQLFF
TRBV2 | . | CASGEGGRYNEQFF
TRBV5-1 | TRBD2 | CASSLTSGIYNEQFF
TRBV6-5 | . | CASSTSRGGNQPQHF
TRBV2 | . | CASSPPAGETQYF
TRBV4-2 | . | CASSQVRGAGENTEAFF
TRBV28 | . | CASSLFGGRGDTQYF
TRBV7-6 | . | CASSLTPTNAEAFF
TRBV7-6 | TRBD1 | CASSVGEDRSPLGVPQHF
TRBV29-1 | . | CSVERDTGNTIYF
TRBV9 | . | CASSGTRGTGSYNEQFF
TRBV2 | TRBD1 | CASSGGQDYEQYF
TRBV15 | . | CATSRLGSAAGGTSYEQYF
TRBV10-3 | . | CAISYDNLETQYF
TRBV28 | TRBD1 | CASSLTGGNHYGYTF
TRBV5-1 | TRBD2 | CASSPEAGEQCF
TRBV6-5 | . | CASSYRAGGYGYTF
TRBV7-8 | TRBD2 | CASSLSRLANTFLEYEQYF
TRBV28 | TRBD2 | CATLKAGGPGNEQFF
TRBV5-4 | TRBD1 | CASSPDRAEKLFF
TRBV7-9 | . | CASRARTDVYSPLHF
TRBV11-2 | TRBD1 | CASSLGSWTGGQETQYF
TRBV7-2 | TRBD2 | CASSPPSGRTGELFF
TRBV9 | TRBD2 | CASSVRLAGYNEQFF
TRBV6-4 | TRBD2 | CASSLVAGYEQYF
TRBV28 | . | CASTWGSQETQYF
TRBV27 | . | CASSFVTGEKLFF
TRBV5-1 | TRBD2 | CASSLDPGLAGRQYF
TRBV6-4 | . | CASSEGAYNEQFF
TRBV11-2 | TRBD2 | CASSLRLAGLNEQFF
TRBV4-2 | . | CASSQDWLANNEQFF
TRBV5-1 | TRBD1 | CASSLDTGGTYNEQFF
TRBV5-6 | TRBD1 | CASSLRQGLGTGELFF
TRBV7-2 | TRBD1 | CASSSTGEGYTF
TRBV7-2 | . | CASSQRGGNEQFF
TRBV5-1 | . | CASSLEDSEAQYF
TRBV7-2 | TRBD2 | CASSRRGSGSYADTQYF